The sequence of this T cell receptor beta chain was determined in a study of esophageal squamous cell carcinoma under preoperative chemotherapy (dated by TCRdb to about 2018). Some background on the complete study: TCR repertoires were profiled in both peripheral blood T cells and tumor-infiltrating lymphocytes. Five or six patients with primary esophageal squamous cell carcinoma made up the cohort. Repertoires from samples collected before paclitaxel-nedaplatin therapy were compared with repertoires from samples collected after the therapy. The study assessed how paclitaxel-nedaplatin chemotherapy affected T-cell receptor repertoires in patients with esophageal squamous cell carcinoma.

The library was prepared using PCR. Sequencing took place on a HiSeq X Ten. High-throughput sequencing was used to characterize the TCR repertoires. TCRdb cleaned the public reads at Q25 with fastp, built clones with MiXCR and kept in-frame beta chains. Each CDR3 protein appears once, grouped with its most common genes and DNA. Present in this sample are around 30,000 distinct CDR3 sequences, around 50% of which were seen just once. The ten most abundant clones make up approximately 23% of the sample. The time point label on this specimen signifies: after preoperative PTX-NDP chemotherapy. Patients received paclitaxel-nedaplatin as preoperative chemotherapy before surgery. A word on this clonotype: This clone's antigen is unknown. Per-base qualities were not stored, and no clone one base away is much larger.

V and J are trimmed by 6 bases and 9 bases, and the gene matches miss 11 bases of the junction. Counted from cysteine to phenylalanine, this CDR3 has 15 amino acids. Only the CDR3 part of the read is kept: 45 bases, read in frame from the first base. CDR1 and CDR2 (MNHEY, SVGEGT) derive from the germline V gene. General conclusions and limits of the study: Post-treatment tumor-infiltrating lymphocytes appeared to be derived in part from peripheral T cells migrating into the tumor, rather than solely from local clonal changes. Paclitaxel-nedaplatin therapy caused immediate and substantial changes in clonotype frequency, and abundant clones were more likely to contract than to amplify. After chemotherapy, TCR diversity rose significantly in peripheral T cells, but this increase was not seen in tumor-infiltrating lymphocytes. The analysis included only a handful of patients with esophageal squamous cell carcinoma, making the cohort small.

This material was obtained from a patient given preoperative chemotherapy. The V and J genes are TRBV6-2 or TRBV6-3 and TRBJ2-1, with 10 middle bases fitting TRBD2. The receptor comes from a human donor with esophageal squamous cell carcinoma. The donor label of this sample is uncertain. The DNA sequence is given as TGTGCCAGCAGACTAGGCCTAGCGGGAGTGAGTGAGCAGTTCTTC. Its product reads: CASRLGLAGVSEQFF.